Presented here are 28 T cell receptor beta chains from one specimen sequenced in a study of human T cells and chemical hapten exposure. TCRdb ran MiXCR on the RACE reads and lists one entry per CDR3 protein. The profile covers approximately 95,000 distinct CDR3 sequences, with 11% appearing a single time and about 3% taken by the ten largest. This sample's time point: patch test 2, 6 weeks after DPC sensitization. The treatment here: therapeutic diphenylcyclopropenone sensitization with weekly scalp DPC. Source: whole blood, taken in connection with sensitization to the hapten diphenylcyclopropenone (DPC). These receptors all come from a woman in her 40s with alopecia areata. Some clones in this sample may be carry-over from other donors' samples.

In its sample, this clonotype was seen many times. This chain connects TRBV12-5 to TRBJ2-5; perhaps D is TRBD1 or TRBD2 (5 bases each). Germline values: CDR1 LGHNT, CDR2 FRNRAP. The CDR3 covers 14 residues. V gave up 5 bases and J gave up 2 bases, with 12 bases separating them. The CDR3 reads CASGHGTEQETQYF. As DNA, the CDR3 is TGTGCTAGTGGTCACGGGACCGAGCAAGAGACCCAGTACTTC. The full variable domain, with the rest looked up from reference TRBV12-5 and TRBJ2-5, is DARVTQTPRHKVTEMGQEVTMRCQPILGHNTVFWYRQTMMQGLELLAYFRNRAPLDDSGMPKDRFSAEMPDATLATLKIQPSEPRDSAVYFCASGHGTEQETQYFGPGTRLLVL.

This clonotype was picked up many times. This chain links TRBV7-2 with TRBJ2-3; the D gene is possibly TRBD2 (7 bases). In germline, CDR1 is SGHTA, CDR2 FQGNSA. Trimming stripped 5 bases from V and 8 bases from J, with 20 bases between. This CDR3 comprises 15 residues. CDR3: CASSLRRRGGVTQYF. As DNA, the CDR3 is TGTGCCAGCAGCCTTCGTAGGAGAGGGGGGGTTACGCAGTATTTT.

The chain is built from TRBV20-1 and TRBJ1-1; the D gene is possibly TRBD1 (5 bases). This CDR3 spans 15 amino acids. V was trimmed by 6 bases and J by 0 bases, leaving 17 bases between them. The germline gives CDR1 DFQATT, CDR2 SNEGSKA (reference sequence). The CDR3 DNA sequence: TGCAGTGCACAGCCCCGGACAAGAATGAACACTGAAGCTTTCTTT. Translated, it gives CSAQPRTRMNTEAFF.

This clonotype was counted at least ten times. The V call is TRBV11-2, the J call TRBJ2-1; perhaps TRBD1 as D (5 bases). Germline CDR1 is SGHAT and CDR2 is FQNNGV. Trimming took 5 bases from V and 6 from J, leaving 14 bases between them. CDR3 length equals 14 residues. The CDR3 reads CASSPGARLNEQFF. As DNA, the CDR3 is TGTGCCAGCAGCCCTGGGGCCAGACTCAATGAGCAGTTCTTC.

This clonotype was seen only a few times. The rearrangement links TRBV11-3 to TRBJ2-6, with D perhaps matching TRBD2 (5 bases). The CDR3 loop spans 15 amino acids. With 5 bases removed from V and 3 bases from J, the gap between germline ends came to 11 bases. Germline CDR1 reads SGHNT; CDR2 reads YENEEA. CDR3 loop: CASSLSEDGANVLTF. CDR3 coding DNA: TGTGCCAGCAGCCTCTCGGAGGATGGGGCCAACGTCCTGACTTTC.

This chain links TRBV7-9 with TRBJ2-3, with 7 bases aligning to TRBD2. After removal of 10 bases from V and 5 bases from J, the junction contained 6 bases not matched to a gene. CDR3 size: 12 residues. CDR1 and CDR2 from the germline V gene are SEHNR and FQNEAQ (reference sequence). Here the CDR3 reads CAKKGEGDTQYF. For the CDR3, the DNA is TGTGCCAAGAAAGGGGAGGGAGATACGCAGTATTTT.

This clonotype has a count of ten or more. The chain joins TRBV7-2 to TRBJ2-7; TRBD2 agrees at 7 bases. CDR1 is SGHTA, CDR2 FQGNSA, per germline. This CDR3 contains 15 residues. J lost 2 bases, V lost 0 bases, and 4 bases had no gene match. The CDR3 DNA reads as TGTGCCAGCAGCTTAGCGGCTAGCGGCGCCTACGAGCAGTACTTC. It codes for CASSLAASGAYEQYF. The variable domain in full, completed from reference TRBV7-2 and TRBJ2-7, reads GAGVSQSPSNKVTEKGKDVELRCDPISGHTALYWYRQSLGQGLEFLIYFQGNSAPDKSGLPSDRFSAERTGGSVSTLTIQRTQQEDSAVYLCASSLAASGAYEQYFGPGTRLTVT.

This clonotype was found many times. J is TRBJ2-5 and V is TRBV6-2 or TRBV6-3; D unclear. CDR3 length: 12 amino acids. CDR1 MNHEY and CDR2 SVGEGT come from the germline V gene. V was clipped by 2 bases and J by 4 bases, with 5 bases between them. The CDR3 nucleotides are TGTGCCAGCAGTTACGTAGGAGAGACCCAGTACTTC. Its protein product is CASSYVGETQYF.

This clonotype turned up a few times. The V call is TRBV5-4, the J call TRBJ2-7; 9 bases are shared with TRBD1. Germline-derived CDR1 and CDR2 are SGHNT and YYREEE (reference sequence). CDR3 length: 14 amino acids. The V segment lost 2 bases and the J segment 4 bases; nucleotides outside the gene matches: 4. The CDR3 bases are TGTGCCAGCAGCTTAACAGGGGGCTATTACGAGCAGTACTTC. Amino acid sequence: CASSLTGGYYEQYF.

The CDR3 loop is CSVEDRGGYEQYF. Here the CDR3 DNA reads TGCAGCGTTGAAGACCGGGGAGGATACGAGCAGTACTTC. This sequence joins TRBV29-1 and TRBJ2-7; D perhaps matches TRBD2 (6 bases). Per germline, CDR1 SQVTM and CDR2 ANQGSEA. The CDR3 sequence is 13 residues long. V lost 0 bases, J lost 4 bases, and 10 bases lay in between.

At least ten counts were recorded for this clonotype. This rearrangement joins TRBV29-1 to TRBJ2-1; TRBD2 matches 10 bases. CDR3 length: 13 residues. Germline assignment: CDR1 SQVTM and CDR2 ANQGSEA. V gave up 4 bases and J gave up 4 bases; unmatched junction bases: 1. The CDR3 nucleotides are TGCAGCGTTGCTAGCGGGGGATACAATGAGCAGTTCTTC. Encoded protein: CSVASGGYNEQFF.

This clonotype was seen repeatedly, ten times or more. The rearrangement links TRBV7-2 to TRBJ2-3, with 11 bases matching TRBD2. The CDR3 has 17 residues. J lost 5 bases, V lost 2 bases, and 9 bases had no gene match. CDR1 and CDR2 (germline): SGHTA, FQGNSA. The CDR3 region has the DNA TGTGCCAGCAGCTTACTTAGCGGGAGGGCCGGGGGAGATACGCAGTATTTT. This codes for CASSLLSGRAGGDTQYF.

The sample holds a few counts of this clonotype. The chain has TRBV14 and TRBJ2-3; D remains unclear. The CDR3 totals 13 residues. The V gene's germline CDR1 is SGHDN and CDR2 FVKESK. Trimming took 0 bases from V and 6 from J, leaving 7 bases between them. The chain's CDR3 is CASSQEPWDTQYF. CDR3 in DNA: TGTGCCAGCAGCCAAGAACCTTGGGATACGCAGTATTTT.

This clonotype was observed at least ten times. The rearrangement uses TRBV6-6 and TRBJ1-4, with unresolved D. V was shortened by 6 bases and J by 5 bases, with 7 bases between the two germline ends. The CDR3 has 12 amino acids. The germline CDR1 and CDR2 sequences are MNHNY and SVGAGI (reference sequence). The chain's CDR3 is CASRSGNEKLFF. CDR3 coding DNA: TGTGCCAGCAGATCGGGGAATGAAAAACTGTTTTTT.

This clonotype was seen many times. The chain joins TRBV6-1 to TRBJ2-7, with D uncertain. CDR1 is MNHNS and CDR2 is SASEGT in the germline V gene. The CDR3 has 13 amino acids. Trimming pared 3 bases from V and 2 bases from J, leaving 8 bases between. CDR3 nucleotide sequence: TGTGCCAGCAGTGATCACAGCCCCTACGAGCAGTACTTC. Its protein product is CASSDHSPYEQYF.

This clonotype was recorded at least ten times. The chain uses TRBV7-2 and TRBJ2-3; TRBD2 is a possible D gene (6 bases). V was trimmed by 7 bases and J by 6 bases, leaving 20 bases between them. Germline CDR1 is SGHTA and CDR2 is FQGNSA. The CDR3 has 15 amino acids. CDR3 residues: CASTRDGRSHDTQYF. The CDR3, as DNA: TGTGCCAGCACCCGAGACGGGAGAAGCCACGATACGCAGTATTTT.

This clonotype appeared many times. The chain combines TRBV6-6 with TRBJ1-1; TRBD1 matches 7 bases. This CDR3 spans 14 amino acids. Germline CDR1 and CDR2: MNHNY and SVGAGI (reference sequence). Trimming removed 5 bases from V and 8 bases from J; junction bases left unmatched: 11. CDR3 nucleotide sequence: TGTGCCAGCAGTAAACCAGGGGGGGCGAGGGAAGCTTTCTTT. The encoded protein is CASSKPGGAREAFF.

The genes are TRBV6-5 and TRBJ2-7, with 8 bases that match TRBD1. V lost 5 bases to trimming and J lost 7 bases; unmatched junction nucleotides: 13. Looked up from germline, CDR1 is MNHEY and CDR2 is SVGAGI. CDR3 length: 15 amino acids. CDR3 protein: CASSLNRGVSLEQYF. CDR3 nucleotides: TGTGCCAGCAGTCTGAACAGGGGGGTCTCTTTGGAGCAGTACTTC.

The genes are TRBV20-1 and TRBJ1-1; no clear D gene. Germline loops: CDR1 DFQATT, CDR2 SNEGSKA (reference sequence). The length of the CDR3 is 12 residues. The CDR3 DNA is TGCAGCGCTGGGTCTAAGGGCACTGAAGCTTTCTTT. This translates into CSAGSKGTEAFF.

This clonotype has a count of ten or more. The chain joins TRBV12-3 or TRBV12-4 to TRBJ1-6; a possible D gene is TRBD1 (5 bases). CDR3 length: 14 amino acids. V lost 3 bases and J 13 bases, leaving 16 bases between the germline ends. The CDR3 region has the DNA TGTGCCAGCAGTTTCGCCCTGCAAGGGGCTCCCCTCCACTTT. Its protein product is CASSFALQGAPLHF.

The chain has TRBV20-1 and TRBJ2-2; TRBD2 aligns across 9 bases. The CDR3 covers 15 residues. Trimming took 3 bases from V and 16 from J; bases not matched to a gene: 18. Germline values: CDR1 DFQATT, CDR2 SNEGSKA (reference sequence). The CDR3 coding sequence is TGCAGTGCTAGTCCGTCGATACTAGCGGGCGCCCGATCGTTTTTT. Its translation: CSASPSILAGARSFF.

This clonotype was counted many times. The gene calls are TRBV27 and TRBJ2-6; no clear D. The CDR3 runs to 15 residues. Germline V gene data show CDR1 as MNHEY and CDR2 as SMNVEV (reference sequence). Between the trimmed V and J ends, which lost 4 bases and 0 bases, there was a span of 7 bases. CDR3 region: CASSSYLSGANVLTF. Written as DNA, the CDR3 is TGTGCCAGCAGTTCTTATCTCTCTGGGGCCAACGTCCTGACTTTC.

The chain links TRBV5-4 to TRBJ2-5; tentative D call: TRBD2 (6 bases). CDR3 length equals 18 residues. Trimming removed 0 bases from V and 5 bases from J, with 23 bases in between. Per germline, CDR1 SGHNT and CDR2 YYREEE (reference sequence). The CDR3 protein is CASSLDPAGSGGSETQYF. The CDR3 DNA reads TGTGCCAGCAGCTTGGACCCCGCGGGGAGCGGTGGGTCGGAGACCCAGTACTTC.

In this sample, this clonotype turned up a few times. The germline gene is not matched at one end of the junction; a read error may be the cause. The chain couples TRBV3-1 to TRBJ2-6; a possible D gene is TRBD1 (5 bases). The CDR3 is made up of 17 amino acids. Germline CDR1 reads LGHDT; CDR2 reads YNNKEL (reference sequence). The CDR3 DNA reads as TGTGCCAGCAGCCAAACCACGGGCCTCTCTGGGGCCAACGTCCTGATTTTC. This translates into CASSQTTGLSGANVLIF. Filled out from reference TRBV3-1 and TRBJ2-6, the complete variable domain reads DTAVSQTPKYLVTQMGNDKSIKCEQNLGHDTMYWYKQDSKKFLKIMFSYNNKELIINETVPNRFSPKSPDKAHLNLHINSLELGDSAVYFCASSQTTGLSGANVLIFGAGSRLTVL.

This clonotype was counted many times. Here the CDR3 reads CASSQDFTSGSRTDTQYF. In DNA form, the CDR3 reads TGCGCCAGCAGCCAAGATTTTACTAGCGGGAGTAGGACAGATACGCAGTATTTT. The rearrangement joins TRBV4-3 to TRBJ2-3, with TRBD2 matching 11 bases. The CDR3 is 18 amino acids. Germline lookup yields CDR1 LGHNA and CDR2 YSLEER. V trimming: 0 bases; J trimming: 3 bases; junction bases outside the gene matches: 8.

This clonotype was counted between two and nine times. The chain joins TRBV30 to TRBJ2-1; 8 positions agree with TRBD1. The CDR3 consists of 12 residues. Per germline, CDR1 GTSNPN and CDR2 SVGIG (reference sequence). V shed 4 bases, J shed 8 bases, and the junction held 4 bases outside the gene matches. The CDR3 here is CAWIDRGYEQFF. CDR3 coding DNA: TGTGCCTGGATTGACAGGGGCTATGAGCAGTTCTTC.

This chain links TRBV12-3 or TRBV12-4 with TRBJ2-3; 11 bases agree with TRBD2. Trimming took 5 bases from V and 3 from J; bases not matched to a gene: 4. There are 15 residues in the CDR3. The DNA for the CDR3 is TGTGCCAGCAGTGAGAGACTAGCGGGGACAGATACGCAGTATTTT. Translating it yields CASSERLAGTDTQYF.

The chain combines TRBV29-1 with TRBJ2-7; D is perhaps TRBD2 (6 bases). The CDR3 totals 14 residues. Germline assignment: CDR1 SQVTM and CDR2 ANQGSEA. V lost 4 bases to trimming and J lost 3 bases, with 16 bases between them. CDR3 sequence: CSVVYGGNIYEQYF. The CDR3 region has the DNA TGCAGCGTTGTGTACGGCGGGAACATCTACGAGCAGTACTTC.